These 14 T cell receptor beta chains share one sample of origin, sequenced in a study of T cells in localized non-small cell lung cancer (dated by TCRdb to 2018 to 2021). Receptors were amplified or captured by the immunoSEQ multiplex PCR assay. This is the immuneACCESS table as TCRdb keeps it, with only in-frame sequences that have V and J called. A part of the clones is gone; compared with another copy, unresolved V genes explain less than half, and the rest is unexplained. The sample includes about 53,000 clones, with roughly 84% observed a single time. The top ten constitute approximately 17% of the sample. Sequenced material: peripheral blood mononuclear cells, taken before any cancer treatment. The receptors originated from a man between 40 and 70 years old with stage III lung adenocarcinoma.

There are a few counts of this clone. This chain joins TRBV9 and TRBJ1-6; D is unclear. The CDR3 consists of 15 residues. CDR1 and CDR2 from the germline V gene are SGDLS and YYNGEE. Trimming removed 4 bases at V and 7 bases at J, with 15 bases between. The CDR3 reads CASSRLLGVNSPLHF. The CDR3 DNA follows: TGTGCCAGCAGCCGACTCTTGGGAGTGAATTCACCCCTCCACTTT. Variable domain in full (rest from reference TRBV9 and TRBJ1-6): DSGVTQTPKHLITATGQRVTLRCSPRSGDLSVYWYQQSLDQGLQFLIQYYNGEERAKGNILERFSAQQFPDLHSELNLSSLELGDSALYFCASSRLLGVNSPLHFGNGTRLTVT.

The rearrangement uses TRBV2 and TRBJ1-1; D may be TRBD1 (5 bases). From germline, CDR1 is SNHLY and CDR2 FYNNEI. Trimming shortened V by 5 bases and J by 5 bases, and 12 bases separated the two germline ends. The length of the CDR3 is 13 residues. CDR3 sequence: CASSLGEGTEAFF. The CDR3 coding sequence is TGTGCCAGCAGTTTGGGGGAGGGAACTGAAGCTTTCTTT.

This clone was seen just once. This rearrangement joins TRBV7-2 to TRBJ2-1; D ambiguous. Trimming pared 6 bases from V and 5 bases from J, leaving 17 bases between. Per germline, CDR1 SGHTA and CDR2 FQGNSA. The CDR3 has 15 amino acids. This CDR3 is CASRQGPSTHNEQFF. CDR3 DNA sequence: TGTGCCAGCAGACAAGGTCCTTCCACACACAATGAGCAGTTCTTC.

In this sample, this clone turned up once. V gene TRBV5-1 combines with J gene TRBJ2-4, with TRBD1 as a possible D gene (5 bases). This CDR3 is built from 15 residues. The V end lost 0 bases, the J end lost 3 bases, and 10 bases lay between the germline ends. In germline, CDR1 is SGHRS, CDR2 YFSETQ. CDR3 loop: CASSLGWQGKNIQYF. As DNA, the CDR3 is TGCGCCAGCAGCTTGGGGTGGCAGGGCAAAAACATTCAGTACTTC.

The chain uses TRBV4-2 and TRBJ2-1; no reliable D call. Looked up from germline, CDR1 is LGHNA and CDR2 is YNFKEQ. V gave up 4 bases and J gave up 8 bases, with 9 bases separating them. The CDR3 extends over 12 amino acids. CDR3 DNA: TGTGCCAGCAGCCTCCTTGGGGATGAGCAGTTCTTC. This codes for CASSLLGDEQFF.

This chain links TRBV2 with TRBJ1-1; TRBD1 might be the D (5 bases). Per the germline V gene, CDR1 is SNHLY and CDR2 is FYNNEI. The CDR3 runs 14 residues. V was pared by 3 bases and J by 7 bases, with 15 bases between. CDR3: CASSDLGGGREAFF. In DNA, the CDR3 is TGTGCCAGCAGTGATCTCGGGGGAGGCCGTGAAGCTTTCTTT.

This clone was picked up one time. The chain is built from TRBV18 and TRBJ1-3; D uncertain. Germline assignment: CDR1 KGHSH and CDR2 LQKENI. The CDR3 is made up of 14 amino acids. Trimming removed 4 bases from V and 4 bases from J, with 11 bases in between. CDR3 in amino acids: CASSLPEDGNTIYF. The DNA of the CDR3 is TGTGCCAGCTCACTACCCGAGGACGGAAACACCATATATTTT.

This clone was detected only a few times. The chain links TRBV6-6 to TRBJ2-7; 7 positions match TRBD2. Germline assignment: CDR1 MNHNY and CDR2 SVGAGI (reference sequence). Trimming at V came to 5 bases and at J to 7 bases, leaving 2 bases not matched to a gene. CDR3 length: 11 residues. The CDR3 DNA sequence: TGTGCCAGCAGTGAGGGAGGGGAGCAGTACTTC. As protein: CASSEGGEQYF.

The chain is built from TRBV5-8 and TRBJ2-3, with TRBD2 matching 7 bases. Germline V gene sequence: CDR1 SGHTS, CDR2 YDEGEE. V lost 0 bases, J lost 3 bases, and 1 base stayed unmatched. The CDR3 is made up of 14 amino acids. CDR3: CASSLGSGTDTQYF. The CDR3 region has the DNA TGTGCCAGCAGCTTGGGTAGCGGGACAGATACGCAGTATTTT.

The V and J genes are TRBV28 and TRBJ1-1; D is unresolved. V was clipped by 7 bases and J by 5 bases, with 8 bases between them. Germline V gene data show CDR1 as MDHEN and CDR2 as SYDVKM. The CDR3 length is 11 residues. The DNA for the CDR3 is TGTGCCAGCACCTTCAGAACTGAAGCTTTCTTT. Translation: CASTFRTEAFF.

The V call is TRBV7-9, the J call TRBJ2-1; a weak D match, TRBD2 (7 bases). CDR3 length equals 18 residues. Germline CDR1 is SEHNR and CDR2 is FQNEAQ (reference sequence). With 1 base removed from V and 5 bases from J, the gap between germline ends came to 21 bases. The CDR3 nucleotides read TGTGCCAGCAGCTTAGACCTCGGAGGCGGGGGCCTTCACAATGAGCAGTTCTTC. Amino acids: CASSLDLGGGGLHNEQFF.

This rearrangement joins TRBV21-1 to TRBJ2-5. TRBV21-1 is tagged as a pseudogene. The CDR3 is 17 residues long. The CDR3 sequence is CASSKESRVTFEETQYF. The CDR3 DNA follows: TGTGCCAGCAGCAAAGAGTCCAGAGTTACATTCGAAGAGACCCAGTACTTC.

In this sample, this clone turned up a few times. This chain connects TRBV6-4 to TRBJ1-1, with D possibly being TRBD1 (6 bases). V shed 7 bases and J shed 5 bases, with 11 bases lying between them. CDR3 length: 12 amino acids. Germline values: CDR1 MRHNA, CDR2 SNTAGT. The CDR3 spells CASTRRGTEAFF. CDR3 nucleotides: TGTGCCAGCACCCGGAGGGGGACTGAAGCTTTCTTT.

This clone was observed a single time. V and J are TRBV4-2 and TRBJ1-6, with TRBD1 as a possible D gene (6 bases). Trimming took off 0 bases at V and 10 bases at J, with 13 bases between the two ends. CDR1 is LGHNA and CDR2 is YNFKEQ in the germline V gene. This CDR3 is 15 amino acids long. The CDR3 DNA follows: TGTGCCAGCAGCCAAGATGGGGCAGGGGACTCACCCCTCCACTTT. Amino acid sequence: CASSQDGAGDSPLHF.